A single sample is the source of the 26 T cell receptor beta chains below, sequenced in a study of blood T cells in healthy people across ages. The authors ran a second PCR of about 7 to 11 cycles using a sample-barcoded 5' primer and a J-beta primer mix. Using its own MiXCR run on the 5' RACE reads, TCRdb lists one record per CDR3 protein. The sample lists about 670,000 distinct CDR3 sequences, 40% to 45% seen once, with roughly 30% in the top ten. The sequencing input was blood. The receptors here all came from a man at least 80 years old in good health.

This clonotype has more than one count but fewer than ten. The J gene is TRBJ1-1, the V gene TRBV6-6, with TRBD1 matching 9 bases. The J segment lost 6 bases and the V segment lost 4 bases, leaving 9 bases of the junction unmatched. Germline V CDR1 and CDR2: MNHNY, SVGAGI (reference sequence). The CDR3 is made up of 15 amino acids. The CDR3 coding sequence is TGTGCCAGCAGTTCCCCGGGACAGGGCGTCGCTGAAGCTTTCTTT. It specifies CASSSPGQGVAEAFF.

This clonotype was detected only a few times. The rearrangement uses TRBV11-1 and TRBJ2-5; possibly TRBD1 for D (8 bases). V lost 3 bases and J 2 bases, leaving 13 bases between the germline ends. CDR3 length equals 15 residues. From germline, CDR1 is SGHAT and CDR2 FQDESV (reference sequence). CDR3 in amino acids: CASSLHRGGQETQYF. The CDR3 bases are TGTGCCAGCAGCTTGCACAGGGGGGGGCAAGAGACCCAGTACTTC.

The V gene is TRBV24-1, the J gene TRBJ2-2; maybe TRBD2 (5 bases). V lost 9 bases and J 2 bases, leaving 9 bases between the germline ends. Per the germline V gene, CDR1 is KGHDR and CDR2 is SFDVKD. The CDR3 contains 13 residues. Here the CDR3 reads CATAEANTGELFF. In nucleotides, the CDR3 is TGTGCCACCGCGGAGGCTAACACCGGGGAGCTGTTTTTT.

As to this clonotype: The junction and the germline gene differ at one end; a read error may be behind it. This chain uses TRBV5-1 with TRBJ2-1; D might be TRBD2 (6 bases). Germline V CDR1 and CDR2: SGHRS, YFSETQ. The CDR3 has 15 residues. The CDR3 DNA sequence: TGCGTCAGCAGCTGGGGGACTCCCCAGGATCATACGCAGTTCTTC. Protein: CVSSWGTPQDHTQFF.

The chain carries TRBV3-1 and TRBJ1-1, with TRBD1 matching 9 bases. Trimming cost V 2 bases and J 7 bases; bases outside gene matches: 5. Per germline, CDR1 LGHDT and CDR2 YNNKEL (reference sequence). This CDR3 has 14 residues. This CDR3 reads CASSQRDREIEAFF. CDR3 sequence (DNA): TGTGCCAGCAGCCAACGGGACAGGGAAATTGAAGCTTTCTTT.

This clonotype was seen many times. Here the CDR3 DNA reads TGTGCCAGTAGGGGGCTAGCGGGGGCCTACAATGAGCAGTTCTTC. Protein: CASRGLAGAYNEQFF. The rearrangement joins TRBV6-2 or TRBV6-3 to TRBJ2-1; 10 bases map to TRBD2. CDR1 MNHEY and CDR2 SVGEGT come from the germline V gene. V lost 9 bases, J lost 2 bases, and 7 bases stayed unmatched. The CDR3 covers 15 residues.

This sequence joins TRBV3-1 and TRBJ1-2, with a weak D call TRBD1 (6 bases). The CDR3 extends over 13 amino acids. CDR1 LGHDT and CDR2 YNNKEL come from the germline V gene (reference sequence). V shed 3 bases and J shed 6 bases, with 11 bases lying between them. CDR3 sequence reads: CASSHRQAHGYTF. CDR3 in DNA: TGTGCCAGCAGCCACAGACAGGCTCATGGCTACACCTTC. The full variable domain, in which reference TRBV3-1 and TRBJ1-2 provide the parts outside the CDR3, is DTAVSQTPKYLVTQMGNDKSIKCEQNLGHDTMYWYKQDSKKFLKIMFSYNNKELIINETVPNRFSPKSPDKAHLNLHINSLELGDSAVYFCASSHRQAHGYTFGSGTRLTVV.

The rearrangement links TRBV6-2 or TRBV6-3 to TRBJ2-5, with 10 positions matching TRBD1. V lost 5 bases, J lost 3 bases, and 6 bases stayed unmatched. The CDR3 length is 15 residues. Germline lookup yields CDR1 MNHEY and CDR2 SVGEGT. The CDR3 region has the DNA TGTGCCAGCAGTGCCGGGACAGGGGCCAAAGAGACCCAGTACTTC. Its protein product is CASSAGTGAKETQYF.

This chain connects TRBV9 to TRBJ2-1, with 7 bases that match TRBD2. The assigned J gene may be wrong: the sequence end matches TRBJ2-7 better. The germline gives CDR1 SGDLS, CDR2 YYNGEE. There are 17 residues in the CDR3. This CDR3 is CASSLMGGGVSYNEQYF. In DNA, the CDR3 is TGTGCCAGCAGCCTGATGGGGGGGGGTGTCTCCTACAATGAGCAGTACTTC.

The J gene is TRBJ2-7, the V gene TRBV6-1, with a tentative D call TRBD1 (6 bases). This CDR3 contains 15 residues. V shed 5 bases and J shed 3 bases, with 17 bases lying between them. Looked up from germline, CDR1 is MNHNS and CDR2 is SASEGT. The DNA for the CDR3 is TGTGCCAGCAGTTCCCATGGGGGCCCCGACTACGAGCAGTACTTC. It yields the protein CASSSHGGPDYEQYF.

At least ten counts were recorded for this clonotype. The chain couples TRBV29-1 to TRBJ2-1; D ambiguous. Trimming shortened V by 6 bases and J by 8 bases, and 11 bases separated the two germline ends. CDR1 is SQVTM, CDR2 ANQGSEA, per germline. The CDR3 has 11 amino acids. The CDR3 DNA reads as TGCAGCGTCCCACTTATCGATGAGCAGTTCTTC. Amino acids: CSVPLIDEQFF.

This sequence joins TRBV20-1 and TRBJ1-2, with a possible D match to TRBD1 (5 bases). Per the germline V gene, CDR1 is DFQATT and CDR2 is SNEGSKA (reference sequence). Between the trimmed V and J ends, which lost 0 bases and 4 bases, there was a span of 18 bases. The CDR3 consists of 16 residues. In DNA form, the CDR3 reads TGCAGTGCTAGAGATCGGAGCGAGGGGCGTCTCTATGGCTACACCTTC. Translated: CSARDRSEGRLYGYTF.

The CDR3 is CASSPRTGDPPEQYF. CDR3 bases: TGTGCCAGCTCACCAAGGACAGGGGACCCTCCTGAGCAGTACTTC. V and J are TRBV18 and TRBJ2-7, with 9 bases lining up with TRBD1. The germline gives CDR1 KGHSH, CDR2 LQKENI. V shed 2 bases and J 7 bases; nucleotides not matched to a gene: 9. The CDR3 runs 15 residues.

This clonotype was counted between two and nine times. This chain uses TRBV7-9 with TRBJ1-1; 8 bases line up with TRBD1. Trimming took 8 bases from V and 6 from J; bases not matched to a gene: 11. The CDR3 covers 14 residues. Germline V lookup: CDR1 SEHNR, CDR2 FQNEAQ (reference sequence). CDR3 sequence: CASSTSTGVAEAFF. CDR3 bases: TGTGCCAGCTCAACCTCGACAGGGGTCGCTGAAGCTTTCTTT. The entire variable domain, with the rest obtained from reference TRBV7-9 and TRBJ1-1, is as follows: DTGVSQNPRHKITKRGQNVTFRCDPISEHNRLYWYRQTLGQGPEFLTYFQNEAQLEKSRLLSDRFSAERPKGSFSTLEIQRTEQGDSAMYLCASSTSTGVAEAFFGQGTRLTVV.

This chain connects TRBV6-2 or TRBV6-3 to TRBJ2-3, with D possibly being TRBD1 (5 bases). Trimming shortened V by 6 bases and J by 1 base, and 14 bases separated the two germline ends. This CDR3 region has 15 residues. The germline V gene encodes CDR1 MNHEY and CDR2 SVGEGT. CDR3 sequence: CASRTDRMGTDTQYF. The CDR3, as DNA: TGTGCCAGCAGGACCGACAGAATGGGCACAGATACGCAGTATTTT.

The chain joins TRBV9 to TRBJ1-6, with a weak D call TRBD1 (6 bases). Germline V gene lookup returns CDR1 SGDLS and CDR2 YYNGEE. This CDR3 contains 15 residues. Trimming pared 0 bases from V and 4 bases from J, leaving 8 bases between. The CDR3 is CASSVGTAYNSPLHF. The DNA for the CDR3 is TGTGCCAGCAGCGTAGGGACAGCATATAATTCACCCCTCCACTTT.

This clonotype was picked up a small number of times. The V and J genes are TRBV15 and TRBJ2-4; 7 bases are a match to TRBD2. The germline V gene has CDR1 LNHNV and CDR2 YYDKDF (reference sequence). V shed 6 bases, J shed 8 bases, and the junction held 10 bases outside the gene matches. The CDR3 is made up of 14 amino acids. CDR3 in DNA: TGTGCCACCAGGGCCCTGAGCGGGACGGACATTCAGTACTTC. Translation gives CATRALSGTDIQYF.

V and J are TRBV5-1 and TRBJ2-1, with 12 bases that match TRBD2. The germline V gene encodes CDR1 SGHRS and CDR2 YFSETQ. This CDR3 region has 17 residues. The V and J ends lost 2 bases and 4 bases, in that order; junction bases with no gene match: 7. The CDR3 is CASSLASGGAPYNEQFF. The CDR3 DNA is TGCGCCAGCAGCTTAGCTAGCGGGGGGGCCCCGTACAATGAGCAGTTCTTC.

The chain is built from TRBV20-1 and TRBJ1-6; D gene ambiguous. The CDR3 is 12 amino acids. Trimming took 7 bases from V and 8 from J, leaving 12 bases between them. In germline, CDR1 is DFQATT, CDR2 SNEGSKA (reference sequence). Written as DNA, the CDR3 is TGCAGTGTGGCCTCGGTGGATTCACCCCTCCACTTT. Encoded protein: CSVASVDSPLHF.

In DNA, the CDR3 is TGTGCCAGCAGCCGGACGGGGGTGGGGGGGCTCACCTACGAGCAGTACTTC. Its translation: CASSRTGVGGLTYEQYF. The chain couples TRBV7-8 to TRBJ2-7; a weak D match, TRBD2 (7 bases). The CDR3 is 17 residues long. Trimming took off 5 bases at V and 2 bases at J, with 22 bases between the two ends. From germline, CDR1 is SGHVS and CDR2 FQNEAQ.

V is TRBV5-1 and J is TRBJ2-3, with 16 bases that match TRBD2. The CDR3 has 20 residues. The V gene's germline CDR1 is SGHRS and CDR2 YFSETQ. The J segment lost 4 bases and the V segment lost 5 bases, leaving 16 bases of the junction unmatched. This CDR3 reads CASSSPGLAGGPSGADTQYF. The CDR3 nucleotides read TGCGCCAGCAGTTCTCCGGGACTAGCGGGAGGGCCATCTGGAGCAGATACGCAGTATTTT.

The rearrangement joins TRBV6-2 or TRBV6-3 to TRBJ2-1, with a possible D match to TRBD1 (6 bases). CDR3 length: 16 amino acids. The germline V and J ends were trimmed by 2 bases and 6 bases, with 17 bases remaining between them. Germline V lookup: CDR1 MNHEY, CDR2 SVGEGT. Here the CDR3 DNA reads TGTGCCAGCAGTTACGATCCCAGGGGCTCTTCCAATGAGCAGTTCTTC. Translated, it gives CASSYDPRGSSNEQFF.

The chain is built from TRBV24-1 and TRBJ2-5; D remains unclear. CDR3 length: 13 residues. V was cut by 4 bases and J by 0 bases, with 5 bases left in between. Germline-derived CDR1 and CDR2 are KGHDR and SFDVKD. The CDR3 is CATSEVNQETQYF. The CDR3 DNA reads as TGTGCCACCAGTGAAGTAAACCAAGAGACCCAGTACTTC.

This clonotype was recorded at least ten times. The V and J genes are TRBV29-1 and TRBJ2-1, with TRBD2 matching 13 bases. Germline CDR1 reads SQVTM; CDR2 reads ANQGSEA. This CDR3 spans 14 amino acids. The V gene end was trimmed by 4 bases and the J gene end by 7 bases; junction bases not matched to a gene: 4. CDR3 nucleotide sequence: TGCAGCGTTGTCGGGACTAGCGGGACTAATGAGCAGTTCTTC. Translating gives CSVVGTSGTNEQFF.

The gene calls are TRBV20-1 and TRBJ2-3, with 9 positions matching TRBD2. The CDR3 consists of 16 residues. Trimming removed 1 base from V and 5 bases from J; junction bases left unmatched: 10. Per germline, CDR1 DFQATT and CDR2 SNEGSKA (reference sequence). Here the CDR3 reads CSARGVAGVMIDTQYF. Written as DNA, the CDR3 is TGCAGTGCTAGAGGGGTAGCGGGAGTAATGATAGATACGCAGTATTTT.

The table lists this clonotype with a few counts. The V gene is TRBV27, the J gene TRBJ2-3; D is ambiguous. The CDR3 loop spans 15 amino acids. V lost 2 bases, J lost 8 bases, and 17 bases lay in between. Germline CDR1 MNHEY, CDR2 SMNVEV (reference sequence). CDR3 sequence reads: CASSLKRGPPATQYF. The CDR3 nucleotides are TGTGCCAGCAGTTTAAAACGTGGCCCCCCAGCTACGCAGTATTTT.